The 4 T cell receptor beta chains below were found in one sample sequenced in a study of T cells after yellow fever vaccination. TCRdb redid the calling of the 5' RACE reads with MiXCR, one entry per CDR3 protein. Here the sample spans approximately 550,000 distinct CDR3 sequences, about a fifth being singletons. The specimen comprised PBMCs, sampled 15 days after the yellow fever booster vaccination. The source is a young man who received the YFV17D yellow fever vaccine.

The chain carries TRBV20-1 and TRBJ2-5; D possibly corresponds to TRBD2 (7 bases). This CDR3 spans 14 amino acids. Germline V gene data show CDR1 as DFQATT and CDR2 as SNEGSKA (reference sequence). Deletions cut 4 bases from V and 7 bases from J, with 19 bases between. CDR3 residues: CSAKGGGDSRTQYF. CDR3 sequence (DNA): TGCAGTGCTAAGGGAGGGGGAGATTCTAGGACCCAGTACTTC.

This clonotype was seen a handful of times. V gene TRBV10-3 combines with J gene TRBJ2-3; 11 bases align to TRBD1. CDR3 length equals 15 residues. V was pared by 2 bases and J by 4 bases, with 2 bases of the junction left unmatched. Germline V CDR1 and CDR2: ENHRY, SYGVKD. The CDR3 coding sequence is TGTGCCATCAGTGAGGGGACAGGGGGAGCAGATACGCAGTATTTT. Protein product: CAISEGTGGADTQYF.

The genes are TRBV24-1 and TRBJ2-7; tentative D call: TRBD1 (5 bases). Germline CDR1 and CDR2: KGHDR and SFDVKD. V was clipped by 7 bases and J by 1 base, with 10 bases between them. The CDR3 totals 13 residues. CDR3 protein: CATSDSYSYEQYF. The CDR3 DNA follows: TGTGCCACCAGCGACAGCTATTCCTACGAGCAGTACTTC.

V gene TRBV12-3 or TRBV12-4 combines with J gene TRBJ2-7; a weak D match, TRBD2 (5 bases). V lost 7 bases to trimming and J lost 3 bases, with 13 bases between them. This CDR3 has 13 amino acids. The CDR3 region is CASTTDAGYEQYF. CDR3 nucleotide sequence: TGTGCCAGCACGACGGACGCGGGCTACGAGCAGTACTTC.